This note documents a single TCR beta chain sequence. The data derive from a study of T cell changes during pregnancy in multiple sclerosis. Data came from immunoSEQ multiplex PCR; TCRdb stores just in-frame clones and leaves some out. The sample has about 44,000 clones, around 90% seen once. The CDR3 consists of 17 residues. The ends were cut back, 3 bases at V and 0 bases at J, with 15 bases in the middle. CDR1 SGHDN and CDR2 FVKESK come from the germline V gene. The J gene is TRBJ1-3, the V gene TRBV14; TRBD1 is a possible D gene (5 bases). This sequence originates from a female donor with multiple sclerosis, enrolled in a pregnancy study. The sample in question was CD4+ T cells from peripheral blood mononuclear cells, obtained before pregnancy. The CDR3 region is CASSHPTDNISGNTIYF. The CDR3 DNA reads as TGTGCCAGCAGCCACCCGACAGACAATATCTCTGGAAACACCATATATTTT.